The 14 T cell receptor beta chains below were found in one sample sequenced in a study of T-cell memory formation after mild COVID-19 (dated by TCRdb to about 2021). Receptor libraries were prepared by 5' RACE. The sequencing machine was an Illumina NovaSeq 6000. TCRdb redid the processing of the public reads, applying fastp at Q25 and MiXCR, and retained in-frame beta chains. Each CDR3 protein gets just one entry, which takes the most common genes and DNA from the rows behind it. This sample holds about 350,000 distinct CDR3 sequences; 12% to 15% were observed only once. Roughly 20% of the sample lies in the top ten. The material sequenced was PBMCs or a T cell subset sorted from them (not recorded which). The receptor source for this set is a man younger than 35 who had mild COVID-19 (a few samples of this study predate the infection). The sample titles of this study are shuffled in the database, so cell type and time point are left out; the donor was told from shared clones.

The V gene is TRBV20-1, the J gene TRBJ2-3; tentative D call: TRBD2 (5 bases). V was pared by 8 bases and J by 2 bases, with 14 bases between. The CDR3 spans 13 residues. CDR1 DFQATT and CDR2 SNEGSKA come from the germline V gene (reference sequence). CDR3 in DNA: TGCAGTCCAGTCGGCGGGCCCACAGATACGCAGTATTTT. It specifies CSPVGGPTDTQYF.

The chain combines TRBV28 with TRBJ2-2; a possible D gene is TRBD2 (6 bases). CDR1 and CDR2 from the germline V gene are MDHEN and SYDVKM. V lost 7 bases, J lost 6 bases, and 15 bases lay in between. This CDR3 comprises 14 residues. The CDR3 DNA sequence: TGTGCCAGCACCCATTTCTGGGGGGCCGGGGAGCTGTTTTTT. Translating gives CASTHFWGAGELFF.

This clonotype was seen more than once but under ten times. This chain uses TRBV19 with TRBJ1-2; D unresolved. This CDR3 has 12 residues. V dropped 10 bases and J dropped 3 bases, with 12 bases sitting between them. From germline, CDR1 is LNHDA and CDR2 SQIVND (reference sequence). The CDR3 nucleotides are TGTGCCACCAGGACGGCCGACTATGGCTACACCTTC. Translated: CATRTADYGYTF.

This clonotype showed up many times. The chain uses TRBV10-3 and TRBJ2-7; 9 bases match TRBD1. Germline trimming cut 0 bases from V and 3 bases from J; bases unmatched to any gene: 6. CDR1 is ENHRY, CDR2 SYGVKD, per germline. This CDR3 has 16 residues. CDR3 DNA: TGTGCCATCAGTGAGTCGGACAGGGGAAGTGGCTACGAGCAGTACTTC. Amino acid sequence: CAISESDRGSGYEQYF.

V and J are TRBV6-5 and TRBJ2-1; D may match TRBD1 or TRBD2 (6 bases each). Germline V gene data show CDR1 as MNHEY and CDR2 as SVGAGI. The CDR3 covers 14 residues. Trimming took 0 bases from V and 10 from J, leaving 13 bases between them. The CDR3 here is CASSYSVGAGEQFF. The CDR3 coding sequence is TGTGCCAGCAGTTACTCGGTGGGGGCGGGGGAGCAGTTCTTC.

V usage is TRBV5-5 and J usage is TRBJ1-5; D perhaps matches TRBD1 (6 bases). Trimming left V 1 base short and J 12 bases short, with 11 bases between. The germline V gene has CDR1 SGHKS and CDR2 YYEKEE (reference sequence). This CDR3 region has 12 residues. As DNA, the CDR3 is TGTGCCAGCAGCTTGCCCGGGGGGCTCCAGCATTTT. Its protein is CASSLPGGLQHF.

The table lists this clonotype with a few counts. J is TRBJ2-1 and V is TRBV11-2; D uncertain. From germline, CDR1 is SGHAT and CDR2 FQNNGV. Deletions cut 0 bases from V and 7 bases from J, with 4 bases between. The CDR3 length is 12 residues. The CDR3 DNA reads as TGTGCCAGCAGCTTAGATCTGAATGAGCAGTTCTTC. Protein product: CASSLDLNEQFF.

This clonotype was found many times. The rearrangement joins TRBV5-1 to TRBJ1-1; D unresolved. Germline V CDR1 and CDR2: SGHRS, YFSETQ. There are 16 residues in the CDR3. V gave up 3 bases and J gave up 0 bases, with 15 bases separating them. In DNA form, the CDR3 reads TGCGCCAGCAGCTCCTCGTTTAGCCGGATGAACACTGAAGCTTTCTTT. Protein product: CASSSSFSRMNTEAFF. The whole variable domain, filled in from reference TRBV5-1 and TRBJ1-1, reads KAGVTQTPRYLIKTRGQQVTLSCSPISGHRSVSWYQQTPGQGLQFLFEYFSETQRNKGNFPGRFSGRQFSNSRSEMNVSTLELGDSALYLCASSSSFSRMNTEAFFGQGTRLTVV.

A few counts support this clonotype. The chain has TRBV7-9 and TRBJ1-2; D is unresolved. Germline V CDR1 and CDR2: SEHNR, FQNEAQ (reference sequence). V shed 0 bases and J shed 6 bases, with 11 bases lying between them. The CDR3 is made up of 14 amino acids. The CDR3 loop reads CASSLAVGGDGYTF. DNA of the CDR3: TGTGCCAGCAGCTTAGCCGTGGGCGGTGATGGCTACACCTTC.

This chain joins TRBV7-8 and TRBJ1-2; D possibly corresponds to TRBD1 (5 bases). CDR1 is SGHVS, CDR2 FQNEAQ, per germline. This CDR3 has 15 residues. V was shortened by 1 base and J by 7 bases, with 16 bases between the two germline ends. DNA for the CDR3: TGTGCCAGCAGCTTAGAGGGGAGGGTGGTTCGTGGCTACACCTTC. It is translated as CASSLEGRVVRGYTF.

This clonotype was seen a handful of times. The chain employs TRBV28 and TRBJ2-1, with 10 bases lining up with TRBD2. The germline V gene has CDR1 MDHEN and CDR2 SYDVKM. The CDR3 runs 17 residues. After removal of 1 base from V and 7 bases from J, the junction contained 10 bases not matched to a gene. The CDR3 loop is CASSLSAGGPYGNEQFF. CDR3 bases: TGTGCCAGCAGTTTATCAGCGGGGGGGCCTTATGGTAATGAGCAGTTCTTC.

This clonotype was detected only a few times. This rearrangement joins TRBV7-9 to TRBJ2-3; D not resolved. There are 12 residues in the CDR3. Germline V gene data show CDR1 as SEHNR and CDR2 as FQNEAQ (reference sequence). The V end lost 5 bases, the J end lost 5 bases, and 8 bases lay between the germline ends. In DNA, the CDR3 is TGTGCCAGCAGCGCCGTGATAGATACGCAGTATTTT. Protein product: CASSAVIDTQYF.

The rearrangement joins TRBV4-3 to TRBJ1-1; D ambiguous. The length of the CDR3 is 14 residues. V lost 3 bases, J lost 1 base, and 9 bases lay in between. Germline V gives CDR1 LGHNA, CDR2 YSLEER. The CDR3 DNA reads as TGCGCCAGCAGCCACGACACGAGGAACACTGAAGCTTTCTTT. Translation gives CASSHDTRNTEAFF.

The CDR3 here is CSARDRVAQGAFF. Here the CDR3 DNA reads TGCAGTGCTAGAGATCGAGTGGCCCAGGGGGCTTTCTTT. V gene TRBV20-1 combines with J gene TRBJ1-1, with a tentative D call TRBD1 (6 bases). CDR3 size: 13 residues. CDR1 is DFQATT, CDR2 SNEGSKA, per germline (reference sequence). V was pared by 0 bases and J by 11 bases, with 16 bases between.